These 9 T cell receptor beta chains originate from one sample sequenced in a study of T-cell memory formation after mild COVID-19 (dated by TCRdb to the early 2020s). The library relied on 5' RACE. TCRdb names Illumina NovaSeq 6000 as the instrument used. Using fastp trimming at Q25 and MiXCR clonotype assembly, TCRdb reanalyzed the public sequencing data and kept in-frame beta chains. Identical CDR3 protein sequences are pooled into one entry, listed with their most common genes and DNA. This sample comprises 580,000 or so distinct CDR3 sequences, 15% to 20% of them detected only once. The biggest ten clones account for 8.1% of the sample. The sample comprised PBMCs or a T cell subset sorted from them (not recorded which). These receptors were collected from an adult woman who had mild COVID-19 (a few samples of this study predate the infection). The sample titles of this study are shuffled in the database, so cell type and time point are left out; the donor was told from shared clones.

This clonotype was detected a few times. The chain recombines TRBV29-1 with TRBJ2-1; 10 bases match TRBD2. CDR3 size: 17 residues. With 0 bases clipped from V and 2 bases from J, the junction kept 7 bases outside the gene matches. The germline gives CDR1 SQVTM, CDR2 ANQGSEA. CDR3 nucleotide sequence: TGCAGCGTTGAAGATCCGGCTAGCGGGAGTACCTACAATGAGCAGTTCTTC. Amino acids: CSVEDPASGSTYNEQFF.

This clonotype was seen a few times. The genes are TRBV6-1 and TRBJ2-5; 13 nucleotides align to TRBD2. There are 18 residues in the CDR3. V gave up 7 bases and J gave up 1 base; unmatched junction bases: 12. CDR1 and CDR2 from the germline V gene are MNHNS and SASEGT. The CDR3 sequence is CASKIRGLAGVGQETQYF. The DNA of the CDR3 is TGTGCCAGCAAGATCCGCGGACTAGCGGGAGTCGGCCAAGAGACCCAGTACTTC.

The V and J genes are TRBV7-6 and TRBJ2-3, with D possibly being TRBD2 (5 bases). This CDR3 contains 14 residues. Germline loops: CDR1 SGHVS, CDR2 FNYEAQ. Trimming removed 1 base at V and 8 bases at J, with 13 bases between. CDR3 DNA sequence: TGTGCCAGCAGCTTAGATCAAGCTAGCAGTACGCAGTATTTT. Encoded protein: CASSLDQASSTQYF.

This chain uses TRBV7-9 with TRBJ2-2, with D perhaps matching TRBD1 (5 bases). CDR3 size: 14 residues. Trimming removed 3 bases from V and 3 bases from J, with 8 bases in between. CDR1 is SEHNR, CDR2 FQNEAQ, per germline (reference sequence). The CDR3 region has the DNA TGTGCCAGCAGCTTTGGGGCCGACACCGGGGAGCTGTTTTTT. Translated, it gives CASSFGADTGELFF. Based on the CDR3 plus reference TRBV7-9 and TRBJ2-2, the full variable domain is DTGVSQNPRHKITKRGQNVTFRCDPISEHNRLYWYRQTLGQGPEFLTYFQNEAQLEKSRLLSDRFSAERPKGSFSTLEIQRTEQGDSAMYLCASSFGADTGELFFGEGSRLTVL.

This clonotype was observed a few times. The chain uses TRBV20-1 and TRBJ1-2, with 8 nucleotides matching TRBD1. This CDR3 comprises 13 residues. V shed 5 bases, J shed 3 bases, and the junction held 5 bases outside the gene matches. The germline CDR1 and CDR2 sequences are DFQATT and SNEGSKA (reference sequence). The CDR3 protein is CSAPRTGYYGYTF. The DNA of the CDR3 is TGCAGTGCTCCTCGGACAGGGTACTATGGCTACACCTTC.

V is TRBV9 and J is TRBJ1-2, with D tentatively TRBD1 (5 bases). V dropped 0 bases and J dropped 4 bases, with 13 bases sitting between them. The CDR3 length is 15 residues. From germline, CDR1 is SGDLS and CDR2 YYNGEE. The CDR3 DNA follows: TGTGCCAGCAGCGTAGATCCCGTAGGGACCTATGGCTACACCTTC. It codes for CASSVDPVGTYGYTF.

This clonotype was seen many times. The chain is built from TRBV7-2 and TRBJ2-3; D is possibly TRBD2 (6 bases). This CDR3 is 13 amino acids long. CDR1 and CDR2 (germline): SGHTA, FQGNSA. Trimming cost V 1 base and J 4 bases, with 6 bases left between them. DNA for the CDR3: TGTGCCAGCAGCTTAGGGGGGGCAGATACGCAGTATTTT. Its protein is CASSLGGADTQYF.

The chain combines TRBV7-9 with TRBJ2-7; TRBD2 matches at 7 bases. Germline V CDR1 and CDR2: SEHNR, FQNEAQ (reference sequence). Unmatched junction bases numbered 6, after V lost 4 bases and J lost 0 bases. This CDR3 comprises 15 residues. In DNA form, the CDR3 reads TGTGCCAGCAGCTCCCATCTAGCGGCCTCCTACGAGCAGTACTTC. This gives the protein CASSSHLAASYEQYF.

This clonotype was counted between two and nine times. The rearrangement links TRBV7-9 to TRBJ1-1; no firm D call. The CDR3 length is 14 residues. Germline assignment: CDR1 SEHNR and CDR2 FQNEAQ (reference sequence). V gave up 4 bases and J gave up 0 bases, with 9 bases separating them. The CDR3 DNA reads as TGTGCCAGCAGCTCCTACAGCGTGAACACTGAAGCTTTCTTT. It is translated as CASSSYSVNTEAFF. Full variable domain (missing parts from reference TRBV7-9 and TRBJ1-1): DTGVSQNPRHKITKRGQNVTFRCDPISEHNRLYWYRQTLGQGPEFLTYFQNEAQLEKSRLLSDRFSAERPKGSFSTLEIQRTEQGDSAMYLCASSSYSVNTEAFFGQGTRLTVV.